Presented here are 15 T cell receptor beta chains from one specimen sequenced in a study of blood T cell repertoires in COVID-19. Assay: immunoSEQ multiplex PCR; the TCRdb copy retains only in-frame clones and omits some. The profile shows 90,000 to 130,000 clones, 70% to 90% of them singletons. The sequenced sample consisted of peripheral blood. The receptors shown here come from a human donor in a cohort sampled during active COVID-19.

This clone was seen only once. This CDR3 is also generated by other DNA sequences in the sample. The chain is built from TRBV3-1 (or the pseudogene TRBV3-2) and TRBJ2-7, with 9 nucleotides matching TRBD1. Unmatched junction bases numbered 3, after V lost 4 bases and J lost 2 bases. Germline V gene sequence: CDR1 LGHDT, CDR2 YNNKEL (reference sequence). This CDR3 region has 14 residues. This chain's CDR3 is CASSPRDRAYEQYF. For the CDR3, the DNA is TGTGCCAGCAGCCCCCGGGACAGGGCCTACGAGCAGTACTTC.

The rearrangement uses TRBV28 and TRBJ1-2; no definite D call. CDR3 length equals 15 residues. V gave up 8 bases and J gave up 2 bases, with 18 bases separating them. Germline CDR1 reads MDHEN; CDR2 reads SYDVKM. The CDR3 DNA follows: TGTGCCAGCCGAATTATGTCAGGAACCAACTATGGCTACACCTTC. Translated, it gives CASRIMSGTNYGYTF.

V usage is TRBV10-3 and J usage is TRBJ2-2; no reliable D call. The V gene lost 4 bases and the J gene lost 1 base, with 7 bases spanning the gap. Germline V gene lookup returns CDR1 ENHRY and CDR2 SYGVKD. This CDR3 has 14 amino acids. The CDR3 region is CAISATMNTGELFF. The DNA for the CDR3 is TGTGCCATCAGTGCTACTATGAACACCGGGGAGCTGTTTTTT.

The V call is TRBV5-1, the J call TRBJ2-1, with TRBD1 matching 9 bases. Germline CDR1 reads SGHRS; CDR2 reads YFSETQ. V lost 4 bases to trimming and J lost 8 bases; unmatched junction nucleotides: 7. The CDR3 length is 14 residues. DNA for the CDR3: TGCGCCAGCAGCCCTCCGGGACAGGGATATGAGCAGTTCTTC. The encoded protein is CASSPPGQGYEQFF.

V gene TRBV9 combines with J gene TRBJ2-7; 8 nucleotides line up with TRBD1. In germline, CDR1 is SGDLS, CDR2 YYNGEE. The CDR3 has 16 amino acids. V lost 0 bases and J lost 1; bases outside the gene matches: 6. The CDR3 sequence: CASSVGGTGGSYEQYF. CDR3 bases: TGTGCCAGCAGCGTAGGGGGGACAGGTGGATCCTACGAGCAGTACTTC.

A single count supports this clone. The V gene is TRBV30, the J gene TRBJ1-5; 7 bases line up with TRBD1. From germline, CDR1 is GTSNPN and CDR2 SVGIG (reference sequence). V was pared by 3 bases and J by 9 bases, with 5 bases of the junction left unmatched. The CDR3 has 12 amino acids. The CDR3 DNA reads TGTGCCTGGAGCGAACAGGGGAGGCCCCAGCATTTT. Protein: CAWSEQGRPQHF. The variable domain in full, completed from reference TRBV30 and TRBJ1-5, reads SQTIHQWPATLVQPVGSPLSLECTVEGTSNPNLYWYRQAAGRGLQLLFYSVGIGQISSEVPQNLSASRPQDRQFILSSKKLLLSDSGFYLCAWSEQGRPQHFGDGTRLSIL.

The genes are TRBV3-1 (or the pseudogene TRBV3-2) and TRBJ1-1, with 8 bases that match TRBD1. CDR1 and CDR2 (germline): LGHDT, YNNKEL (reference sequence). The CDR3 spans 15 residues. With V trimmed by 2 bases and J by 7 bases, 9 bases remained unmatched. The CDR3 region is CASSQFTGGKNEAFF. The DNA of the CDR3 is TGTGCCAGCAGCCAATTTACAGGGGGTAAGAATGAAGCTTTCTTT.

The V call is TRBV11-1, the J call TRBJ1-1; 9 positions agree with TRBD1. The CDR3 extends over 14 amino acids. V shed 3 bases, J shed 4 bases, and the junction held 3 bases outside the gene matches. Germline V lookup: CDR1 SGHAT, CDR2 FQDESV (reference sequence). The CDR3 region has the DNA TGTGCCAGCAGCTTGGGGACAGGGAGCACTGAAGCTTTCTTT. Translation: CASSLGTGSTEAFF.

This clone is a singleton in its sample. The gene calls are TRBV5-1 and TRBJ2-5; 8 positions agree with TRBD1. In germline, CDR1 is SGHRS, CDR2 YFSETQ. The V and J ends lost 4 bases and 0 bases, in that order; junction bases with no gene match: 11. This CDR3 has 17 residues. As DNA, the CDR3 is TGCGCCAGCAGCCCCGGACAGGGTGAGGGGTACCAAGAGACCCAGTACTTC. Its translation: CASSPGQGEGYQETQYF. Variable domain in full (rest from reference TRBV5-1 and TRBJ2-5): KAGVTQTPRYLIKTRGQQVTLSCSPISGHRSVSWYQQTPGQGLQFLFEYFSETQRNKGNFPGRFSGRQFSNSRSEMNVSTLELGDSALYLCASSPGQGEGYQETQYFGPGTRLLVL.

This clone was seen only a few times. The CDR3 sequence is CASSPGQREQFF. The DNA for the CDR3 is TGTGCCAGCAGCCCGGGACAGCGTGAGCAGTTCTTC. The chain combines TRBV5-6 with TRBJ2-1, with 7 bases lining up with TRBD1. The germline CDR1 and CDR2 sequences are SGHDT and YYEEEE. J was trimmed by 9 bases and V by 4 bases; bases with no gene match: 4. This CDR3 region has 12 residues.

This CDR3 is CSASPQGRLDGYTF. CDR3 nucleotides: TGCAGTGCTAGTCCCCAGGGGCGCTTAGATGGCTACACCTTC. The rearrangement joins TRBV20-1 to TRBJ1-2; maybe TRBD1 (6 bases). Germline CDR1 reads DFQATT; CDR2 reads SNEGSKA (reference sequence). The germline V and J ends were trimmed by 3 bases and 6 bases, with 17 bases remaining between them. The CDR3 has 14 amino acids.

This clone was seen a single time. J is TRBJ1-5 and V is TRBV30, with TRBD1 matching 9 bases. V lost 4 bases, J lost 7 bases, and 5 bases stayed unmatched. Germline values: CDR1 GTSNPN, CDR2 SVGIG (reference sequence). The CDR3 is 13 residues long. The CDR3 DNA reads as TGTGCCTGGACGGGACAGGGTGGACAGCCCCAGCATTTT. Its protein is CAWTGQGGQPQHF. Variable domain in full (rest from reference TRBV30 and TRBJ1-5): SQTIHQWPATLVQPVGSPLSLECTVEGTSNPNLYWYRQAAGRGLQLLFYSVGIGQISSEVPQNLSASRPQDRQFILSSKKLLLSDSGFYLCAWTGQGGQPQHFGDGTRLSIL.

This chain connects TRBV21-1 to TRBJ2-2; the DNA was not used to check the table's D call, TRBD1. TRBV21-1 is tagged as a pseudogene. The CDR3 contains 18 residues. The CDR3 sequence: CASSNVILGQADTGELFF. DNA for the CDR3: TGTGCCAGCAGCAACGTCATTCTCGGACAGGCCGACACCGGGGAGCTGTTTTTT.

The chain joins TRBV6-2 or TRBV6-3 to TRBJ1-3, with D perhaps TRBD1 (5 bases). Per the germline V gene, CDR1 is MNHEY and CDR2 is SVGEGT. V was pared by 0 bases and J by 0 bases, with 9 bases between. The CDR3 runs 16 residues. As DNA, the CDR3 is TGTGCCAGCAGTTACTCTGGACACGTCTCTGGAAACACCATATATTTT. Its translation is CASSYSGHVSGNTIYF.

V usage is TRBV11-2 and J usage is TRBJ2-5; 9 bases line up with TRBD1. The CDR3 contains 15 residues. CDR1 and CDR2 (germline): SGHAT, FQNNGV. V lost 5 bases, J lost 2 bases, and 6 bases stayed unmatched. The CDR3 bases are TGTGCCAGCAGCCCTCAGGGGACAGGGCAAGAGACCCAGTACTTC. It yields the protein CASSPQGTGQETQYF.